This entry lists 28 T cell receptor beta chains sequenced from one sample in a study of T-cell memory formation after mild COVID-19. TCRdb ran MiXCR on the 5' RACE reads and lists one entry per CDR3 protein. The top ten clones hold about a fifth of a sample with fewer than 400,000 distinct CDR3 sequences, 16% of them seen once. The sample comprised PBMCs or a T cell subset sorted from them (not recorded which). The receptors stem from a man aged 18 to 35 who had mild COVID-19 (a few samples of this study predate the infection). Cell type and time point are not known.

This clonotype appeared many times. For the CDR3, the DNA is TGTGCCATCAGTGCGGGACAGAGGAATCAGCCCCAGCATTTT. Translated: CAISAGQRNQPQHF. The gene calls are TRBV10-3 and TRBJ1-5, with TRBD1 matching over 7 bases. The CDR3 extends over 14 amino acids. Germline V CDR1 and CDR2: ENHRY, SYGVKD. The V segment lost 4 bases and the J segment 4 bases; nucleotides outside the gene matches: 4.

The CDR3 protein is CASQTSGGANEQFF. DNA of the CDR3: TGTGCCAGCCAGACTAGCGGGGGGGCTAATGAGCAGTTCTTC. The V call is TRBV7-2, the J call TRBJ2-1, with 14 positions matching TRBD2. CDR3 length equals 14 residues. V lost 8 bases to trimming and J lost 7 bases; unmatched junction nucleotides: 4. Germline V gives CDR1 SGHTA, CDR2 FQGNSA.

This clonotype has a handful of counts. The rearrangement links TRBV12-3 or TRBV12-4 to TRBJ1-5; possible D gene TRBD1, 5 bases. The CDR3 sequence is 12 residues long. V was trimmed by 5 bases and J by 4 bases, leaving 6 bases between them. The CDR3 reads CASSAGNQPQHF. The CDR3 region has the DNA TGTGCCAGCAGTGCAGGGAATCAGCCCCAGCATTTT.

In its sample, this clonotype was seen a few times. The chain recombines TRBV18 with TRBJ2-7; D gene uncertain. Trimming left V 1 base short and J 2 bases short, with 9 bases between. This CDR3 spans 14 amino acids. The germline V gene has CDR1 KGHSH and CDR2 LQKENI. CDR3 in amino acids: CASSPRELTYEQYF. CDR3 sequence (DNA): TGTGCCAGCTCACCACGTGAGTTAACCTACGAGCAGTACTTC.

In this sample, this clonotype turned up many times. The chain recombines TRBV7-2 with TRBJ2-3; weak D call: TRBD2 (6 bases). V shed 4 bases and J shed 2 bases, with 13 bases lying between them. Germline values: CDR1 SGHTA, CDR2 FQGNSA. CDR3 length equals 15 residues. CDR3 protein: CASSSDGLFTDTQYF. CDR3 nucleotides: TGTGCCAGCAGCTCCGATGGACTATTCACAGATACGCAGTATTTT.

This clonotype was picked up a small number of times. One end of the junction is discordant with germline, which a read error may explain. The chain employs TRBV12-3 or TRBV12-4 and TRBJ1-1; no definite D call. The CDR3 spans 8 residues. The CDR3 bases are TGCCCGAACACTGAAGCTTTCTTT. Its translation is CPNTEAFF.

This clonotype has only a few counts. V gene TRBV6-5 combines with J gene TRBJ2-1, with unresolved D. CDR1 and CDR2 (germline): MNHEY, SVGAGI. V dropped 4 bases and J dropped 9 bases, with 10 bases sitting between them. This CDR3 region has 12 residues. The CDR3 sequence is CASSSRPGEQFF. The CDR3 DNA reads TGTGCCAGCAGTTCCCGACCTGGTGAGCAGTTCTTC.

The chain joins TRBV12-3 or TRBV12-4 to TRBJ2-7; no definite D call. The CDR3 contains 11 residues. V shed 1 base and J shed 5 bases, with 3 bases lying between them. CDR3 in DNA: TGTGCCAGCAGTTTAGGAAACGAGCAGTACGTC. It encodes CASSLGNEQYV.

The CDR3 reads CASSQETEYNEQFF. The CDR3 DNA is TGCGCCAGCAGCCAAGAGACAGAGTACAATGAGCAGTTCTTC. The rearrangement joins TRBV4-1 to TRBJ2-1, with D possibly matching TRBD1 (5 bases). Germline CDR1 reads MGHRA; CDR2 reads YSYEKL. The CDR3 runs 14 residues. Trimming left V 0 bases short and J 4 bases short, with 7 bases between.

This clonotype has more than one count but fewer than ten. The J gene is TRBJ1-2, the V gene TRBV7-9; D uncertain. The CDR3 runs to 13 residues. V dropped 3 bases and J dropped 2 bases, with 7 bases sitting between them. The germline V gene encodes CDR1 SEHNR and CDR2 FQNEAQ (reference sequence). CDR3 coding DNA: TGTGCCAGCAGCTTTAGCACCAACTATGGCTACACCTTC. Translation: CASSFSTNYGYTF. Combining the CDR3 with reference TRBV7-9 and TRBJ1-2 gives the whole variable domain DTGVSQNPRHKITKRGQNVTFRCDPISEHNRLYWYRQTLGQGPEFLTYFQNEAQLEKSRLLSDRFSAERPKGSFSTLEIQRTEQGDSAMYLCASSFSTNYGYTFGSGTRLTVV.

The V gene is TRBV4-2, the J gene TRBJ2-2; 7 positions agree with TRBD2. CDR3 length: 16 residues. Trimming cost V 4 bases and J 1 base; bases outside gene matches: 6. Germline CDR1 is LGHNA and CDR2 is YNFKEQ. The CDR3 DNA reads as TGTGCCAGCAGCCGCGGGGGAGCACAGAACACCGGGGAGCTGTTTTTT. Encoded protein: CASSRGGAQNTGELFF.

The CDR3 DNA follows: TGTGCCAGCAGTCACCGGGACACCCACGAGCAGTACTTC. It is translated as CASSHRDTHEQYF. The chain employs TRBV12-3 or TRBV12-4 and TRBJ2-7; a weak D match, TRBD1 (6 bases). Trimming took 5 bases from V and 5 from J, leaving 13 bases between them. The CDR3 consists of 13 residues.

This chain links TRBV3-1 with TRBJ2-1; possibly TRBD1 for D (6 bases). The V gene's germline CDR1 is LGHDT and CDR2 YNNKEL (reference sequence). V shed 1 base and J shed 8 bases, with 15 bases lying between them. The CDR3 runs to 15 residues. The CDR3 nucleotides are TGTGCCAGCAGCCAAGGGGGGCAGCCCATCCATGAGCAGTTCTTC. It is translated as CASSQGGQPIHEQFF.

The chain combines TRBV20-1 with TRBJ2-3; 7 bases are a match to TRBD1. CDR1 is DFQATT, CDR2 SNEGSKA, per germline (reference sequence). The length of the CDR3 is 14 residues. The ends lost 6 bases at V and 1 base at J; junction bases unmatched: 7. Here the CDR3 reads CSAFSGTGTDTQYF. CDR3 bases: TGCAGTGCCTTCTCCGGGACAGGCACAGATACGCAGTATTTT.

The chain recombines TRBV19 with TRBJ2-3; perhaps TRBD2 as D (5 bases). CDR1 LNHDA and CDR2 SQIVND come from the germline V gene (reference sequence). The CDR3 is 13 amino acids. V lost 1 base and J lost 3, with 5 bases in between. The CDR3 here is CASSIVATDTQYF. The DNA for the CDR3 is TGTGCCAGTAGTATAGTAGCGACAGATACGCAGTATTTT.

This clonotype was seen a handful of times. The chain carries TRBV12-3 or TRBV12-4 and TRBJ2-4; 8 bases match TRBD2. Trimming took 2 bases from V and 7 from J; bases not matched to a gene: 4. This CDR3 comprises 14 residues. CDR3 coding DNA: TGTGCCAGCAGTTTATCGGGGGGGTGGAACATTCAGTACTTC. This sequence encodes CASSLSGGWNIQYF.

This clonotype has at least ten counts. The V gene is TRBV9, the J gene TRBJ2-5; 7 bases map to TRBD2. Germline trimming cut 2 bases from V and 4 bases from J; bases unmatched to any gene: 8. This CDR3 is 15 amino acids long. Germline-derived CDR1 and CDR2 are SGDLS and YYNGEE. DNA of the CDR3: TGTGCCAGCAGCGTGACCCCGACTAGCAGAGAGACCCAGTACTTC. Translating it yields CASSVTPTSRETQYF. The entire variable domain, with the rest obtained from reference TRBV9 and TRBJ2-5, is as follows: DSGVTQTPKHLITATGQRVTLRCSPRSGDLSVYWYQQSLDQGLQFLIQYYNGEERAKGNILERFSAQQFPDLHSELNLSSLELGDSALYFCASSVTPTSRETQYFGPGTRLLVL.

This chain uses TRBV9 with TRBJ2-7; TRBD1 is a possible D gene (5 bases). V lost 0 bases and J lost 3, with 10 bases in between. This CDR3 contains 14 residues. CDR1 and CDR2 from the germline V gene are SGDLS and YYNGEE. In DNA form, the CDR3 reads TGTGCCAGCAGCGTAGAAGGGGTGGGCTACGAGCAGTACTTC. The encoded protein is CASSVEGVGYEQYF.

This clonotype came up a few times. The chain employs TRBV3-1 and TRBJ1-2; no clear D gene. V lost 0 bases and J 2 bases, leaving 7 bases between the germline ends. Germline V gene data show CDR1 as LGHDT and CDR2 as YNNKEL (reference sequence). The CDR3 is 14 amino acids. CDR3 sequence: CASSQDALNYGYTF. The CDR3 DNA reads TGTGCCAGCAGCCAAGACGCATTAAACTATGGCTACACCTTC.

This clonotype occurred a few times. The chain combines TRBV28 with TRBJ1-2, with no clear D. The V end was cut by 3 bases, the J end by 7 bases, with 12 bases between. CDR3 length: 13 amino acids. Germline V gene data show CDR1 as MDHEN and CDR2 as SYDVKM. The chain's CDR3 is CASSFPRVRGYTF. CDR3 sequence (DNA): TGTGCCAGCAGTTTTCCACGGGTACGTGGCTACACCTTC.

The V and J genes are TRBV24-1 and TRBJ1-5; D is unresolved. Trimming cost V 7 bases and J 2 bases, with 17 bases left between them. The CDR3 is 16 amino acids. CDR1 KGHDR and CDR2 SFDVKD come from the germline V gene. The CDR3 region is CATSLTLQGRNQPQHF. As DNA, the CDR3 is TGTGCCACCAGCCTGACTTTACAAGGCCGCAATCAGCCCCAGCATTTT.

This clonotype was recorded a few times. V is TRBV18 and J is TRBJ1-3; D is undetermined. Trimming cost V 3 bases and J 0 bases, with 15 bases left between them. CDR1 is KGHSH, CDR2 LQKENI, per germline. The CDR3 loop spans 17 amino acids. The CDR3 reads CASSPEWAVLSGNTIYF. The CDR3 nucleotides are TGTGCCAGCTCACCTGAGTGGGCTGTCCTCTCTGGAAACACCATATATTTT.

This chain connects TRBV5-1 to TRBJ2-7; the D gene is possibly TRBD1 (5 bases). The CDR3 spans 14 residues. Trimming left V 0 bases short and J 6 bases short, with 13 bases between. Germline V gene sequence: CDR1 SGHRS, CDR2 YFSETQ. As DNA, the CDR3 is TGCGCCAGCAGCTTGGTTGATGGGGCGATCGAGCAGTACTTC. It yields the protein CASSLVDGAIEQYF.

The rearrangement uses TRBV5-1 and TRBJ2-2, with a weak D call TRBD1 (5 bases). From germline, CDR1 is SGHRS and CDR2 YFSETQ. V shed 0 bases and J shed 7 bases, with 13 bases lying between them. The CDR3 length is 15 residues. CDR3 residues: CASSLEGAIVGELFF. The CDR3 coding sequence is TGCGCCAGCAGCTTGGAAGGGGCTATCGTCGGGGAGCTGTTTTTT.

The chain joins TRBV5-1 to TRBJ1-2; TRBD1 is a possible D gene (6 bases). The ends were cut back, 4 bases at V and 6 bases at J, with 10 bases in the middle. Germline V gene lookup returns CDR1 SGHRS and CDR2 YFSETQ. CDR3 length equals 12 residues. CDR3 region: CASSTEGDGYTF. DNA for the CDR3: TGCGCCAGCAGCACGGAGGGGGATGGCTACACCTTC.

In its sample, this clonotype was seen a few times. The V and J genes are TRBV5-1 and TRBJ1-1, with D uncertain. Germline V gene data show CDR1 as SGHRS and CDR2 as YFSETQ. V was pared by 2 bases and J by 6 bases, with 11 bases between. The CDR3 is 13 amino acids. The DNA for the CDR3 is TGCGCCAGCAGCTTTGGTGCGGGCGCTGAAGCTTTCTTT. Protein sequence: CASSFGAGAEAFF.

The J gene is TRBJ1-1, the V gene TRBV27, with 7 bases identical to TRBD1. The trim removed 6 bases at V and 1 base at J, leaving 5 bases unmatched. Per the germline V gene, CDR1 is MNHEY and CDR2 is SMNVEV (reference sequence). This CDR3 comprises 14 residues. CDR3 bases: TGTGCCAGCAGGGCGGGACAGAGGAACACTGAAGCTTTCTTT. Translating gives CASRAGQRNTEAFF.

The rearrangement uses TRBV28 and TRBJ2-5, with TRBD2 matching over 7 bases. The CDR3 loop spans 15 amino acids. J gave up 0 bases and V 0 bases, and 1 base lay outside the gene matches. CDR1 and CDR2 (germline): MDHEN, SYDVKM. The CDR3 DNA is TGTGCCAGCAGTTTATGGGGGGGGGACCAAGAGACCCAGTACTTC. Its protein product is CASSLWGGDQETQYF.